These 23 T cell receptor beta chains were all obtained from the same sample, sequenced in a study of T cells after yellow fever vaccination. TCRdb independently ran MiXCR on the 5' RACE reads; one entry per CDR3 protein. The profile shows about 130,000 distinct CDR3 sequences, almost 9% of them singletons. This specimen was CD8+ T cells sorted from PBMCs, taken on the day of the yellow fever booster vaccination. These receptors were obtained from a man aged 18 to 30 who received the YFV17D yellow fever vaccine.

The chain recombines TRBV27 with TRBJ2-3; D ambiguous. The ends were cut back, 5 bases at V and 4 bases at J, with 7 bases in the middle. The CDR3 length is 12 residues. Germline V gives CDR1 MNHEY, CDR2 SMNVEV (reference sequence). The CDR3 spells CASSPPSDTQYF. As DNA, the CDR3 is TGTGCCAGCAGTCCTCCGTCAGATACGCAGTATTTT.

V gene TRBV11-2 combines with J gene TRBJ1-4; tentative D call: TRBD1 (6 bases). Trimming cost V 0 bases and J 17 bases, with 16 bases left between them. The CDR3 covers 13 residues. Germline CDR1 SGHAT, CDR2 FQNNGV. The CDR3 bases are TGTGCCAGCAGCTTAGAGGGCGGAGCAGGGGTATTTTTT. The encoded protein is CASSLEGGAGVFF.

V gene TRBV5-1 combines with J gene TRBJ1-2, with 8 bases matching TRBD1. CDR1 and CDR2 (germline): SGHRS, YFSETQ. This CDR3 is 17 amino acids long. V lost 4 bases, J lost 2 bases, and 13 bases stayed unmatched. DNA of the CDR3: TGCGCCAGCAGCCACCACGGACAGGGAATCTTCAACTATGGCTACACCTTC. Translated: CASSHHGQGIFNYGYTF.

The V and J genes are TRBV4-1 and TRBJ2-5; 10 positions match TRBD2. Germline lookup yields CDR1 MGHRA and CDR2 YSYEKL. The CDR3 totals 16 residues. V was clipped by 0 bases and J by 4 bases; unmatched bases: 5. This CDR3 reads CASSQEPSGGLETQYF. CDR3 in DNA: TGCGCCAGCAGCCAAGAACCTAGCGGGGGATTAGAGACCCAGTACTTC.

The chain couples TRBV9 to TRBJ1-5; D remains ambiguous. The CDR3 spans 12 residues. CDR1 is SGDLS and CDR2 is YYNGEE in the germline V gene. V lost 4 bases to trimming and J lost 5 bases, with 7 bases between them. The CDR3 DNA is TGTGCCAGCAGCCCAAAGGATCAGCCCCAGCATTTT. Residues: CASSPKDQPQHF.

This chain connects TRBV10-3 to TRBJ1-3; 7 nucleotides align to TRBD1. CDR1 and CDR2 (germline): ENHRY, SYGVKD. CDR3 length: 17 amino acids. V shed 0 bases, J shed 2 bases, and the junction held 7 bases outside the gene matches. CDR3 residues: CAISESTGVLTGNTIYF. DNA for the CDR3: TGTGCCATCAGTGAGTCTACAGGGGTACTGACTGGAAACACCATATATTTT.

This clonotype was observed once. The chain has TRBV2 and TRBJ2-2, with 11 bases aligning to TRBD2. The CDR3 loop spans 17 amino acids. Germline V gene data show CDR1 as SNHLY and CDR2 as FYNNEI. Trimming took 6 bases from V and 1 from J; bases not matched to a gene: 7. CDR3 sequence: CASSDLAGGWNTGELFF. CDR3 nucleotide sequence: TGTGCCAGCAGCGATCTAGCGGGGGGATGGAACACCGGGGAGCTGTTTTTT.

This clonotype was seen only a few times. The rearrangement joins TRBV27 to TRBJ1-6; D ambiguous. Germline V gene sequence: CDR1 MNHEY, CDR2 SMNVEV (reference sequence). This CDR3 region has 14 residues. V lost 3 bases and J 9 bases, leaving 12 bases between the germline ends. Written as DNA, the CDR3 is TGTGCCAGCAGTTTCCTCCTCCAGGCTTCACCCCTCCACTTT. This sequence encodes CASSFLLQASPLHF.

This clonotype has ten or more counts. This chain joins TRBV6-5 and TRBJ2-1; possibly TRBD1 for D (6 bases). This CDR3 is 16 amino acids long. The germline gives CDR1 MNHEY, CDR2 SVGAGI. V shed 5 bases and J shed 8 bases, with 22 bases lying between them. The CDR3 spells CASSTIPGTSVDEQFF. As DNA, the CDR3 is TGTGCCAGCAGTACCATTCCGGGGACATCAGTCGATGAGCAGTTCTTC.

At least ten counts were recorded for this clonotype. V is TRBV4-1 and J is TRBJ1-1; D may be TRBD1 (6 bases). Per the germline V gene, CDR1 is MGHRA and CDR2 is YSYEKL. This CDR3 contains 14 residues. The ends were cut back, 0 bases at V and 1 base at J, with 6 bases in the middle. In DNA, the CDR3 is TGCGCCAGCAGCCAAGACAGGGGGAACACTGAAGCTTTCTTT. Translation: CASSQDRGNTEAFF.

This rearrangement joins TRBV20-1 to TRBJ1-1; tentative D call: TRBD1 (5 bases). Trimming left V 5 bases short and J 6 bases short, with 16 bases between. Per germline, CDR1 DFQATT and CDR2 SNEGSKA (reference sequence). This CDR3 has 13 amino acids. The CDR3 coding sequence is TGCAGTGCTCCGGGGCAAATCAAAGCTGAAGCTTTCTTT. It is translated as CSAPGQIKAEAFF.

This clonotype has a handful of counts. The CDR3: CALDGQGVWEQYF. The DNA for the CDR3 is TGTGCCCTGGACGGACAGGGAGTCTGGGAGCAGTACTTC. The chain combines TRBV30 with TRBJ2-7; 8 bases are a match to TRBD1. This CDR3 comprises 13 residues. J gave up 7 bases and V 8 bases, and 13 bases lay outside the gene matches. CDR1 and CDR2 (germline): GTSNPN, SVGIG (reference sequence).

This chain links TRBV4-3 with TRBJ2-3; TRBD2 aligns across 14 bases. The ends lost 4 bases at V and 7 bases at J; junction bases unmatched: 7. Germline assignment: CDR1 LGHNA and CDR2 YSLEER. This CDR3 is built from 16 residues. CDR3 sequence (DNA): TGCGCCAGCAGCCCGATGACTAGCGGGGGGGCATATACGCAGTATTTT. It is translated as CASSPMTSGGAYTQYF.

The chain links TRBV5-5 to TRBJ1-6; no clear D. Germline-derived CDR1 and CDR2 are SGHKS and YYEKEE (reference sequence). V dropped 2 bases and J dropped 19 bases, with 19 bases sitting between them. CDR3 length equals 13 residues. CDR3 sequence reads: CASSFWEQDPGHF. The CDR3 DNA reads as TGTGCCAGCAGCTTCTGGGAGCAGGACCCTGGGCACTTT.

This clonotype has just a few counts. V usage is TRBV9 and J usage is TRBJ2-3, with D possibly matching TRBD1 (5 bases). V lost 2 bases, J lost 4 bases, and 17 bases lay in between. This CDR3 comprises 16 residues. Germline CDR1 is SGDLS and CDR2 is YYNGEE. CDR3 sequence (DNA): TGTGCCAGCAGCGTTCGAACAGGATCGGTGGCAGATACGCAGTATTTT. It specifies CASSVRTGSVADTQYF.

The sample holds a few counts of this clonotype. The rearrangement uses TRBV9 and TRBJ2-3; D not resolved. Trimming took off 5 bases at V and 2 bases at J, with 15 bases between the two ends. Germline CDR1 reads SGDLS; CDR2 reads YYNGEE. The CDR3 has 15 residues. The CDR3 coding sequence is TGTGCCAGCAGTTTGGTCGCGCTCCCCACAGATACGCAGTATTTT. It is translated as CASSLVALPTDTQYF.

This clonotype has at least ten counts. The chain uses TRBV5-1 and TRBJ1-1; D gene ambiguous. The germline V gene has CDR1 SGHRS and CDR2 YFSETQ. Between the trimmed V and J ends, which lost 0 bases and 6 bases, there was a span of 6 bases. The CDR3 extends over 12 amino acids. In DNA, the CDR3 is TGCGCCAGCAGCTTGGACAAAGCTGAAGCTTTCTTT. Translated: CASSLDKAEAFF.

This chain's CDR3 is CATERANTGELFF. The CDR3 DNA is TGTGCCACGGAACGGGCAAACACCGGGGAGCTGTTTTTT. V is TRBV6-5 and J is TRBJ2-2, with D hard to call. The CDR3 has 13 residues. With 10 bases removed from V and 2 bases from J, the gap between germline ends came to 11 bases. In germline, CDR1 is MNHEY, CDR2 SVGAGI.

This clonotype was seen a handful of times. The genes are TRBV10-3 and TRBJ2-3; TRBD2 aligns across 11 bases. The CDR3 extends over 16 amino acids. The ends lost 4 bases at V and 8 bases at J; junction bases unmatched: 11. Per germline, CDR1 ENHRY and CDR2 SYGVKD. CDR3 amino acids: CAISGQTSGVVPTQYF. CDR3 bases: TGTGCCATCAGTGGCCAGACTAGCGGGGTCGTCCCTACGCAGTATTTT.

The chain uses TRBV4-1 and TRBJ2-5, with 7 bases identical to TRBD1. The CDR3 runs 14 residues. V lost 6 bases to trimming and J lost 7 bases; unmatched junction nucleotides: 11. Germline V gene lookup returns CDR1 MGHRA and CDR2 YSYEKL. The CDR3 loop is CASRPNGQAPTQYF. Written as DNA, the CDR3 is TGCGCCAGCAGACCAAACGGACAGGCTCCGACCCAGTACTTC.

This clonotype was detected only a few times. The chain combines TRBV5-1 with TRBJ2-1, with TRBD2 identical over 14 bases. Per the germline V gene, CDR1 is SGHRS and CDR2 is YFSETQ. With V trimmed by 1 base and J by 8 bases, 14 bases remained unmatched. The CDR3 runs to 19 residues. The CDR3 loop reads CASSLFQLTGLAGGYEQFF. Here the CDR3 DNA reads TGCGCCAGCAGCTTGTTCCAACTCACCGGACTAGCGGGGGGTTATGAGCAGTTCTTC.

The chain is built from TRBV19 and TRBJ2-3; D tentatively fits TRBD1 or TRBD2 (5 bases each). Trimming left V 3 bases short and J 3 bases short, with 16 bases between. The CDR3 consists of 16 residues. In germline, CDR1 is LNHDA, CDR2 SQIVND (reference sequence). The CDR3 here is CASSMRSGRTTDTQYF. Here the CDR3 DNA reads TGTGCCAGTAGTATGAGGTCAGGGCGGACTACAGATACGCAGTATTTT.

This clonotype occurred many times. This chain joins TRBV27 and TRBJ2-5; D assignment may be TRBD1 or TRBD2 (5 bases each). The V gene's germline CDR1 is MNHEY and CDR2 SMNVEV (reference sequence). V dropped 8 bases and J dropped 5 bases, with 15 bases sitting between them. CDR3 length equals 13 residues. CDR3 residues: CASGPGGGETQYF. The CDR3 DNA reads as TGTGCCAGCGGGCCTGGGGGTGGGGAGACCCAGTACTTC.